The T cell receptor beta chain described here comes from a study of blood T cells in healthy people across ages. Study background: Template switching caught about one barcoded beta molecule for each two T cells. Study observations and caveats: In these data, TCR beta diversity tracked strongly with naive T cell percentage.

The CDR3 extends over 15 amino acids. CDR1 is DFQATT and CDR2 is SNEGSKA in the germline V gene (reference sequence). V was pared by 1 base and J by 6 bases, with 17 bases between. Total RNA extracted from each sample amounted to at least 6 micrograms. In regard to this clonotype: What it binds is unknown.

Then a second PCR, running about 6 to 12 cycles, was carried out with a sample-barcoded 5' primer and a J-beta primer mix. TCRdb passed the 5' RACE reads through MiXCR, listing each CDR3 protein once. The sample comprises nearly 800,000 distinct CDR3 sequences, approximately 25% of which are singletons, and roughly 3.5% rests with the top ten. This sample also belongs to another study, concerning T cells of mothers and their children. That source notes: Over 8.5 million reads per mother and 2.5 million to 3 million per child were obtained.

The V gene is TRBV20-1, the J gene TRBJ2-3; D gene ambiguous. Sequenced material: blood. The receptor's source is a boy under 18 in good health. CDR3 coding DNA: TGCAGTGCTAGAGGAGACGACGCCCCGCTGGATACGCAGTATTTT. Encoded protein: CSARGDDAPLDTQYF.